This is a list of T cell receptor beta chains from one sample in a study of T cells after somatic rescue of genetic block. Clones were sequenced by immunoSEQ multiplex PCR, and TCRdb holds only the in-frame ones, with some missing. The table records around 64,000 clones, 92% of them present only once. The sequencing input was peripheral blood mononuclear cells (PBMCs). Receptor source: a man in his forties. Both conserved end residues are part of each CDR3. D genes are given only for firm matches. A row's size may be missing; if present it is once, few, many or a size class.

TRBV10-1	TRBJ2-5	.	TRBD2	CASSTSGGISRKETQYF	TGCGCCAGCAGTACTAGCGGGGGGATTAGTAGAAAAGAGACCCAGTACTTC
TRBV19	TRBJ2-3	.	TRBD2	CASSPRPSGYTDTQYF	TGTGCCAGTAGTCCCCGTCCTAGCGGGTACACAGATACGCAGTATTTT
TRBV14	TRBJ2-3	.	TRBD2	CASSQEPLAGALADTQYF	TGTGCCAGCAGCCAAGAACCCTTAGCGGGAGCTTTGGCAGATACGCAGTATTTT
TRBV25-1	TRBJ2-5	.	.	CASSELGLGGTQYF	TGTGCCAGCAGTGAATTGGGCTTGGGTGGGACCCAGTACTTC
TRBV2	TRBJ2-1	.	TRBD2	CASAMLAGANEQFF	TGTGCCAGCGCTATGTTAGCGGGAGCCAATGAGCAGTTCTTC
TRBV14	TRBJ1-2	.	.	CASSASNYGYTF	TGTGCCAGCAGCGCTTCTAACTATGGCTACACCTTC
TRBV27	TRBJ2-1	.	.	CASSFQGSYNEQFF	TGTGCCAGCAGTTTCCAGGGGTCCTACAATGAGCAGTTCTTC
TRBV4-1	TRBJ2-2	.	.	CASSFRRNTGELFF	TGCGCCAGCAGCTTCAGGCGGAACACCGGGGAGCTGTTTTTT
TRBV5-1	TRBJ2-1	.	TRBD2	CASSSSGTSSYNEQFF	TGCGCCAGCAGCTCTTCCGGGACTAGTTCATACAATGAGCAGTTCTTC
TRBV29-1	TRBJ2-5	.	.	CSVDETQYF	TGCAGCGTTGACGAGACCCAGTACTTC
TRBV5-4	TRBJ2-6	.	.	CASSFPTGGTSGANVLTF	TGTGCCAGCAGCTTCCCGACAGGAGGGACATCTGGGGCCAACGTCCTGACTTTC
TRBV5-4	TRBJ1-1	.	TRBD1	CASRRQGNTEAFF	TGTGCCAGCCGAAGACAGGGAAACACTGAAGCTTTCTTT
TRBV2	TRBJ2-7	.	.	CASSLLRSSYEQYF	TGTGCCAGCAGTCTTCTCCGGAGCTCCTACGAGCAGTACTTC
TRBV4-2	TRBJ1-1	.	.	CASSQVGRGVNTEAFF	TGTGCCAGCAGCCAAGTAGGGAGGGGGGTGAACACTGAAGCTTTCTTT
TRBV5-4	TRBJ1-3	.	.	CASSLGRDGNTIYF	TGTGCCAGCAGCTTGGGCAGGGACGGAAACACCATATATTTT
TRBV7-6	TRBJ1-4	.	.	CASSLMPKSRNEKLFF	TGTGCCAGCAGCTTAATGCCAAAAAGTAGAAATGAAAAACTGTTTTTT
TRBV15	TRBJ2-7	once	TRBD2	CATSRGGGFTSPVSYEQYF	TGTGCCACCAGCAGAGGGGGGGGGTTTACGTCCCCTGTCTCCTACGAGCAGTACTTC
TRBV5-1	TRBJ2-5	once	TRBD1	CASSSIPRQGQETQYF	TGCGCCAGCAGCTCCATTCCCAGACAGGGGCAAGAGACCCAGTACTTC
TRBV7-9	TRBJ2-7	.	.	CASSFRRGGREQYF	TGTGCCAGCAGCTTTAGGAGGGGTGGCCGCGAGCAGTACTTC
TRBV30	TRBJ1-5	.	.	CAWSAGSGSNQPQHF	TGTGCCTGGAGCGCGGGATCAGGAAGCAATCAGCCCCAGCATTTT
TRBV4-3	TRBJ2-7	.	TRBD2	CASSQEWLAGGLYEQYF	TGCGCCAGCAGCCAAGAGTGGCTAGCGGGAGGATTATACGAGCAGTACTTC
TRBV29-1	TRBJ2-5	.	TRBD2	CSVDRDYQETQYF	TGCAGCGTTGATAGGGACTATCAAGAGACCCAGTACTTC
TRBV14	TRBJ2-2	.	.	CASSLTGINTGELFF	TGTGCCAGCAGCCTCACAGGGATTAACACCGGGGAGCTGTTTTTT
TRBV7-8	TRBJ2-1	.	TRBD2	CASSLERERDEQFF	TGTGCCAGCAGTCTTGAGCGGGAACGGGATGAGCAGTTCTTC
TRBV19	TRBJ2-2	.	.	CASSPAIPAGELFF	TGTGCCAGTAGCCCCGCTATCCCTGCCGGGGAGCTGTTTTTT
TRBV7-9	TRBJ2-1	.	.	CASSLDHEQFF	TGTGCCAGCAGCTTAGACCATGAGCAGTTCTTC
TRBV14	TRBJ1-2	.	.	CASSQESRGWSYGYTF	TGTGCCAGCAGCCAAGAATCCCGGGGATGGTCGTATGGCTACACCTTC
TRBV5-6	TRBJ2-3	.	TRBD2	CASSIPAGGTDTQYF	TGTGCCAGCAGCATACCAGCGGGAGGAACAGATACGCAGTATTTT
TRBV5-1	TRBJ2-5	.	.	CASSFAGKETQYF	TGCGCCAGCAGCTTTGCAGGGAAAGAGACCCAGTACTTC
TRBV7-2	TRBJ2-7	.	.	CASRADGPYEQYF	TGTGCCAGCAGAGCGGACGGACCCTACGAGCAGTACTTC
TRBV10-3	TRBJ2-4	.	.	CAISEDRGNIQYF	TGTGCCATCAGTGAAGATAGGGGAAACATTCAGTACTTC
TRBV18	TRBJ1-1	.	.	CASSSQGLNTEAFF	TGTGCCAGCTCATCACAGGGACTGAACACTGAAGCTTTCTTT
TRBV5-6	TRBJ2-7	.	.	CASSLARGLGYEQYF	TGTGCCAGCAGCTTGGCCCGAGGTTTGGGCTACGAGCAGTACTTC
TRBV4-1	TRBJ2-5	few	.	CASSKKPYRGQGQETQYF	TGCGCCAGCAGCAAAAAGCCTTATAGAGGGCAGGGGCAAGAGACCCAGTACTTC
TRBV7-8	TRBJ2-2	.	.	CASSFRLGGTGELFF	TGTGCCAGCAGCTTTCGACTAGGAGGCACCGGGGAGCTGTTTTTT
TRBV28	TRBJ2-5	.	TRBD2	CASSLGEGRETQYF	TGTGCCAGCAGTTTGGGGGAGGGCCGGGAGACCCAGTACTTC
TRBV28	TRBJ1-1	.	TRBD1	CASSLRQGRYTEAFF	TGTGCCAGCAGTTTACGACAGGGAAGGTACACTGAAGCCTTCTTT
TRBV28	TRBJ2-1	.	.	CASSLSAFEQFF	TGTGCCAGCAGTTTATCCGCTTTTGAGCAGTTCTTC
TRBV18	TRBJ1-6	.	.	CASSWGGAGSYNSPLHF	TGTGCCAGCTCATGGGGGGGCGCGGGGTCCTATAATTCACCCCTCCACTTT
TRBV7-8	TRBJ1-4	.	.	CASSLEGATNEKLFF	TGTGCCAGCAGCTTAGAGGGAGCAACTAATGAAAAACTGTTTTTT
TRBV18	TRBJ1-3	.	.	CASSQDSGNTIYF	TGTGCCAGCTCACAGGACTCTGGAAACACCATATATTTT